The rows below give T cell receptor beta chains drawn from one sample of a study of cytomegalovirus exposure and HLA in healthy donors. Profiling relied on immunoSEQ multiplex PCR, and the TCRdb table lists in-frame clones only, not all of them. The sample lists 150,000 to 200,000 clones; roughly 80% were seen once. The sequencing sample was made of PBMCs. Receptor source: a woman in her twenties or thirties in good health and CMV-seropositive. Each CDR3 is given with its conserved first and last residue. The D gene is left open where the match is weak. Where a row states a size, it is once, few, many or the class of an expanded clone; other rows omit it.

abundance,v_gene,d_gene,j_gene,CDR3aa,CDR3nt
-,TRBV7-8,TRBD1,TRBJ1-3,CASSLQTGGKGNTIYF,TGTGCCAGCAGCCTCCAGACAGGGGGCAAAGGAAACACCATATATTTT
-,TRBV6-5,TRBD1,TRBJ1-5,CASSRGQGSNQPQHF,TGTGCCAGCAGCAGGGGACAGGGCAGCAATCAGCCCCAGCATTTT
-,TRBV18,-,TRBJ2-7,CASSPRGGDYEQYF,TGTGCCAGCTCACCTCGAGGGGGGGACTACGAGCAGTACTTC
-,TRBV11-2,-,TRBJ2-5,CASSVDSDQYF,TGTGCCAGCAGCGTAGACAGTGATCAGTACTTC
-,TRBV25-1,TRBD2,TRBJ2-5,CASSIERGRDQQETQYF,TGTGCCAGCAGTATCGAGCGGGGGCGGGACCAACAAGAGACCCAGTACTTC
-,TRBV5-8,-,TRBJ1-2,CASSFVGSIYGYTF,TGTGCCAGCAGCTTTGTGGGCAGTATCTATGGCTACACCTTC
few,TRBV7-6,TRBD2,TRBJ2-1,CASSFAGDGEQFF,TGTGCCAGCAGCTTCGCGGGGGACGGTGAGCAGTTCTTC
once,TRBV15,-,TRBJ2-3,CATSKPAGPQVLSSYTDTQYF,TGTGCCACCAGCAAGCCGGCCGGTCCACAGGTACTTTCTTCCTACACAGATACGCAGTATTTT
-,TRBV5-1,TRBD2,TRBJ2-5,CASSHALAGGYQETQYF,TGCGCCAGCAGCCATGCTCTAGCGGGGGGTTACCAAGAGACCCAGTACTTC
-,TRBV2,TRBD1,TRBJ2-7,CASKVRGSVYEQYF,TGTGCCAGCAAAGTCAGGGGGTCGGTCTACGAGCAGTACTTC
-,TRBV6-1,-,TRBJ2-7,CASSEMGGSYEQYF,TGTGCCAGCAGTGAAATGGGGGGAAGCTACGAGCAGTACTTC
-,TRBV7-2,-,TRBJ1-2,CASSSGQNYGYTF,TGTGCCAGCTCATCAGGGCAGAACTATGGCTACACCTTC
-,TRBV10-3,TRBD1,TRBJ2-7,CAISPTPSGGYLYEQYF,TGTGCCATCAGTCCCACTCCCTCAGGGGGCTATCTCTACGAGCAGTACTTC
-,TRBV29-1,-,TRBJ2-2,CSVVGGTGELFF,TGCAGCGTTGTGGGCGGGACCGGGGAGCTGTTTTTT
-,TRBV19,-,TRBJ2-7,CASSIEAGWAYEQYF,TGTGCCAGTAGTATCGAGGCAGGGTGGGCCTACGAGCAGTACTTC
-,TRBV5-1,-,TRBJ2-2,CASSPWQGSTGELFF,TGCGCCAGCAGCCCATGGCAGGGAAGCACCGGGGAGCTGTTTTTT
-,TRBV9,TRBD1,TRBJ1-2,CASSTHSGTALIHGYTF,TGTGCCAGCAGCACACACTCCGGGACAGCTCTGATCCATGGCTACACCTTC
-,TRBV27,TRBD1,TRBJ1-6,CASSRDSSYNSPLHF,TGTGCCAGCTCTAGGGACAGCTCCTATAATTCACCCCTCCACTTT
-,TRBV9,-,TRBJ1-1,CASSVGGARTEAFF,TGTGCCAGCAGCGTTGGGGGGGCGCGTACTGAAGCTTTCTTT
many,TRBV6-5,-,TRBJ2-1,CASGISGLNEQFF,TGTGCCAGCGGGATATCAGGGTTGAATGAGCAGTTCTTC
-,TRBV6-6,-,TRBJ1-1,CASSYSEGNTEAFF,TGTGCCAGCAGTTACTCTGAGGGGAACACTGAAGCTTTCTTT
-,TRBV6-1,TRBD1,TRBJ2-5,CASSVMGQMYQETQYF,TGTGCCAGCAGTGTGATGGGACAGATGTACCAAGAGACCCAGTACTTC